The rows below give T cell receptor beta chains drawn from one sample of a study of T cells after yellow fever vaccination. MiXCR was run by TCRdb on the 5' RACE reads, yielding one entry per CDR3 protein. The sample holds 230,000 or so distinct CDR3 sequences, more than 3.5% seen once. The material sequenced was PBMCs, taken 15 days after the yellow fever booster vaccination. All receptors derive from a man between 18 and 29 years old who received the YFV17D yellow fever vaccine. CDR3s include the opening cysteine and the closing phenylalanine or tryptophan. A D gene is named only where the DNA matches it firmly. Clone size is shown for a subset of rows, as once, few, many or a class of expanded clone.

>TRBV5-5|.|TRBJ1-1|many
CASSLERIAFF
TGTGCCAGCAGCTTGGAACGAATAGCTTTCTTT
>TRBV4-3|.|TRBJ1-1|many
CASSQIAGGPEAFF
TGCGCCAGCAGCCAAATCGCCGGCGGCCCTGAAGCTTTCTTT
>TRBV19|.|TRBJ2-1|many
CASTPGRAGSYNEQFF
TGTGCCAGTACCCCGGGCCGGGCGGGCTCCTACAATGAGCAGTTCTTC
>TRBV20-1|TRBD2|TRBJ2-1|.
CSAPRASSGGAGDEQFF
TGCAGTGCTCCAAGAGCGAGTAGCGGGGGGGCGGGGGATGAGCAGTTCTTC
>TRBV5-1|.|TRBJ1-2|many
CASSGGQLGRRANYGYTF
TGCGCCAGCAGCGGGGGACAATTGGGGCGCAGAGCTAACTATGGCTACACCTTC
>TRBV20-1|.|TRBJ2-1|many
CSARAYSYNEQFF
TGCAGTGCGCGAGCGTACTCCTACAATGAGCAGTTCTTC
>TRBV5-1|.|TRBJ2-3|many
CASSFRTGKTDTQYF
TGCGCCAGCAGCTTTAGGACGGGGAAGACAGATACGCAGTATTTT
>TRBV6-5|TRBD2|TRBJ2-3|many
CASSLGLSGGPVTDTQYF
TGTGCCAGCAGTTTGGGACTTAGCGGGGGGCCCGTCACAGATACGCAGTATTTT
>TRBV6-5|.|TRBJ1-2|many
CASSSSDKLGGYTF
TGTGCCAGCAGTTCCTCGGACAAACTAGGTGGCTACACCTTC
>TRBV5-1|.|TRBJ2-1|many
CASSPLGQGVERFF
TGCGCCAGCAGCCCCCTAGGGCAAGGGGTAGAGAGGTTCTTC
>TRBV10-3|TRBD1|TRBJ1-1|many
CATYTDRDDGEAFF
TGTGCCACCTATACCGACAGGGACGATGGTGAAGCTTTCTTT
>TRBV20-1|.|TRBJ2-3|many
CSARDGERGTDTQYF
TGCAGTGCTAGAGACGGCGAGCGGGGCACAGATACGCAGTATTTT
>TRBV2|.|TRBJ2-1|many
CASSRGNSQKYNEQFF
TGTGCCAGCAGTCGGGGCAACTCACAGAAATACAATGAGCAGTTCTTC
>TRBV2|.|TRBJ1-5|many
CASSQAIRTGTNQPQHF
TGTGCCAGCAGCCAAGCGATTCGGACGGGGACCAATCAGCCCCAGCATTTT
>TRBV20-1|.|TRBJ1-1|many
CSANRGPDTEAFF
TGCAGTGCTAACCGGGGTCCGGACACTGAAGCTTTCTTT
>TRBV20-1|.|TRBJ2-5|many
CSASVSPGETQYF
TGCAGTGCTAGTGTCAGTCCAGGCGAGACCCAGTACTTC
>TRBV2|.|TRBJ1-1|many
CASSENFSTEAFF
TGTGCCAGCAGTGAAAACTTTAGCACTGAAGCTTTCTTT
>TRBV5-6|.|TRBJ2-6|many
CASSFRADSGANVLTF
TGTGCCAGCAGCTTTCGGGCCGACTCTGGGGCCAACGTCCTGACTTTC
>TRBV7-2|.|TRBJ2-1|many
CASSFTGPSYNEQFF
TGTGCCAGCAGCTTTACAGGGCCATCCTACAATGAGCAGTTCTTC
>TRBV6-2/TRBV6-3|.|TRBJ2-4|many
CASSYSVGVIQYF
TGTGCCAGCAGTTACTCGGTTGGCGTCATTCAGTACTTC
>TRBV6-4|.|TRBJ2-3|many
CASSLPSTDTQYF
TGTGCCAGCAGCCTCCCTAGCACAGATACGCAGTATTTT
>TRBV20-1|.|TRBJ2-3|many
CSARVWGVIQTQYF
TGCAGTGCTAGAGTGTGGGGGGTTATCCAAACGCAGTATTTT
>TRBV5-5|TRBD1|TRBJ2-7|many
CASRGQLGEQYF
TGTGCCAGCAGGGGACAGTTGGGGGAGCAGTACTTC
>TRBV5-1|.|TRBJ1-6|many
CASSLLGTKDSPLHF
TGCGCCAGCAGTTTGCTGGGCACAAAAGATTCACCCCTCCACTTT
>TRBV6-2/TRBV6-3|TRBD1|TRBJ1-1|many
CASTRLGRGRSTEAFF
TGTGCCAGCACCCGACTAGGGAGGGGGCGCAGCACTGAAGCTTTCTTT
>TRBV5-5|.|TRBJ1-4|many
CASSLDSRVNEKLFF
TGTGCCAGCAGCCTGGACAGCAGAGTTAATGAAAAACTGTTTTTT
>TRBV18|.|TRBJ2-5|many
CASSPLTGEETQYF
TGTGCCAGCTCACCACTGACAGGAGAAGAGACCCAGTACTTC
>TRBV7-6|TRBD2|TRBJ2-1|many
CASSFLAGGLDNEQFF
TGTGCCAGCAGCTTCTTAGCGGGGGGCTTGGACAATGAGCAGTTCTTC
>TRBV5-6|.|TRBJ2-5|.
CASSPLSGAQETQYF
TGTGCCAGCAGTCCCCTGTCCGGGGCACAAGAGACCCAGTACTTC
>TRBV19|TRBD2|TRBJ2-2|.
CASNPRSGGAWAGELFF
TGTGCCAGTAACCCTAGGAGCGGGGGGGCATGGGCCGGGGAGCTGTTTTTT
>TRBV2|.|TRBJ1-5|many
CASRGALSNQPQHF
TGTGCCAGCAGAGGGGCCCTTAGCAATCAGCCCCAGCATTTT
>TRBV5-6|.|TRBJ1-3|many
CASSLKSSGNTIYF
TGTGCCAGCAGCCTCAAGAGCTCTGGAAACACCATATATTTT
>TRBV3-1|.|TRBJ2-1|few
CASSPDLPGRGRLEQFF
TGTGCCAGCAGCCCAGACCTACCCGGCAGGGGTCGGCTGGAGCAGTTCTTC
>TRBV6-5|.|TRBJ2-7|many
CASSLNGGSYEQYF
TGTGCCAGCAGCCTGAACGGCGGATCCTACGAGCAGTACTTC
>TRBV6-2/TRBV6-3|.|TRBJ2-7|many
CASSYSGQQYF
TGTGCCAGCAGTTACTCCGGACAGCAGTACTTC
>TRBV4-3|TRBD1|TRBJ1-2|few
CASSQAGDRVIDGYTF
TGCGCCAGCAGCCAAGCCGGGGACAGGGTGATAGATGGCTACACCTTC
>TRBV7-2|.|TRBJ1-2|many
CASSSQFNYGYTF
TGTGCCAGCAGTTCCCAGTTCAACTATGGCTACACCTTC
>TRBV5-4|.|TRBJ2-5|few
CASSLDLGGQETQYF
TGTGCCAGCAGCTTGGATTTGGGAGGCCAAGAGACCCAGTACTTC
>TRBV7-2|TRBD1|TRBJ2-1|many
CASSSTGGEVEQFF
TGTGCCAGCAGCTCAACAGGGGGCGAGGTTGAGCAGTTCTTC
>TRBV12-3/TRBV12-4|.|TRBJ1-1|many
CASSFTEITEAFF
TGTGCCAGCAGTTTCACAGAGATCACTGAAGCTTTCTTT
>TRBV4-3|.|TRBJ2-6|many
CASSQERGGANVLTF
TGCGCCAGCAGCCAAGAGCGGGGTGGGGCCAACGTCCTGACTTTC
>TRBV2|.|TRBJ1-6|many
CASLSLKVLYNSPLHF
TGTGCCAGCCTAAGTCTAAAAGTACTCTATAATTCACCCCTCCACTTT
>TRBV7-6|TRBD2|TRBJ2-5|once
CASSLEVAGLVLQETQYF
TGTGCCAGCAGCTTAGAAGTAGCGGGGCTTGTACTTCAAGAGACCCAGTACTTC
>TRBV4-1|.|TRBJ1-5|many
CASSQRASNQPQHF
TGCGCCAGCAGCCAACGGGCGAGCAATCAGCCCCAGCATTTT
>TRBV5-1|.|TRBJ2-1|many
CASSRVLVGEQFF
TGCGCCAGCAGCCGTGTTCTAGTGGGTGAGCAGTTCTTC
>TRBV5-6|.|TRBJ1-6|many
CASSLEGLGSPLHF
TGTGCCAGCAGCTTGGAGGGGCTTGGCTCACCCCTCCACTTT